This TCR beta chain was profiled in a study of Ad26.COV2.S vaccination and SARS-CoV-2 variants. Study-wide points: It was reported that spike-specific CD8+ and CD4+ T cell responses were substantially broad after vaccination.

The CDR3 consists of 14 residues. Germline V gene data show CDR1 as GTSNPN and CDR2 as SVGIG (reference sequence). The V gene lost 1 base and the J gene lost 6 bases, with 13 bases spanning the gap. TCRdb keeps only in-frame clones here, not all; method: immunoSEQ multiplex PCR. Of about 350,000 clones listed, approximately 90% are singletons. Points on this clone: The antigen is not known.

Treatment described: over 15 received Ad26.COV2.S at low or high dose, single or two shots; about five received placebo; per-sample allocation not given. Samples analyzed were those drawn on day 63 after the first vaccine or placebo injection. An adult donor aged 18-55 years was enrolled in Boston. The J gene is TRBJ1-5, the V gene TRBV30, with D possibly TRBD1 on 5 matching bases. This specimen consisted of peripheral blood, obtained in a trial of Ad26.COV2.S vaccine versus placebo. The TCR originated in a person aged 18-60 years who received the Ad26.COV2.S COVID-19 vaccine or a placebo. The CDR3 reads CAWSDGRGPQPQHF. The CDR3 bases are TGTGCCTGGAGTGATGGCCGGGGCCCTCAGCCCCAGCATTTT. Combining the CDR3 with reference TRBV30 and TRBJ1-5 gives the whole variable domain SQTIHQWPATLVQPVGSPLSLECTVEGTSNPNLYWYRQAAGRGLQLLFYSVGIGQISSEVPQNLSASRPQDRQFILSSKKLLLSDSGFYLCAWSDGRGPQPQHFGDGTRLSIL.